This TCR beta chain originates from a study of blood T cell repertoires in COVID-19. Some clones are missing from TCRdb's copy, which holds only in-frame ones; the method was immunoSEQ multiplex PCR. Of approximately 59,000 clones in the sample, 70% to 90% are singletons; the top ten hold more than 15%. This CDR3 has 15 residues. Material: peripheral blood. V and J are TRBV21-1 and TRBJ1-2; the D call of TRBD1 is as the table states it, not checked on the DNA. TRBV21-1 is an annotated pseudogene. The sequence was collected from a human donor in a cohort sampled during active COVID-19. Here the CDR3 reads CASSKERGQFNGYTF. CDR3 nucleotide sequence: TGTGCCAGCAGCAAAGAAAGGGGGCAGTTCAATGGCTACACCTTC.